This T cell receptor beta chain was recovered during a study of a mutant IDH1 vaccine in newly diagnosed glioma. In the study overall: Averaging around 42 years of age, treated patients were around 60% male and approximately 40% female.

J lost 3 bases, V lost 5 bases, and 13 bases had no gene match. The V gene's germline CDR1 is SEHNR and CDR2 FQNEAQ (reference sequence). CDR3 size: 16 residues. As for time point: week 11, during vaccination. One vaccine dose held 300 ug of mutant IDH1 20-mer peptide and came with topical imiquimod. TCRdb's copy holds only in-frame clones and misses some; the assay was immunoSEQ multiplex PCR. The table has 95,000 to 120,000 clones, 75% to 90% seen once; the top ten hold 0.6% to 0.75%. About this clone itself: Its antigen remains unidentified.

This rearrangement joins TRBV7-9 to TRBJ2-7; 7 bases agree with TRBD2. Sequenced material: PBMCs, taken from a glioma patient whose treatment included an IDH1 peptide vaccine. This TCR was sampled from a woman aged 50 to 65 with glioma. CDR3 in DNA: TGTGCCAGCAGCCCGAATGAGGCGGGAGTTAACTACGAGCAGTACTTC. It translates to CASSPNEAGVNYEQYF.